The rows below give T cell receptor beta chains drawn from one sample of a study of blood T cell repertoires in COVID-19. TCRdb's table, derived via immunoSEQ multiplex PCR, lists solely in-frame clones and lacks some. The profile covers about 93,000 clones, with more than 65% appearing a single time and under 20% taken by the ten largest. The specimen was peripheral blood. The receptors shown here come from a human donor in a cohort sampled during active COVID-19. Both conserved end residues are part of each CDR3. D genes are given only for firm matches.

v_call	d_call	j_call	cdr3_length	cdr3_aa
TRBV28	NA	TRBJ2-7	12	CASKKRGYEQYF
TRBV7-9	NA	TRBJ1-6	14	CASSFGEGDSPLHF
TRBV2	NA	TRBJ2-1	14	CASSELEGGNEQFF
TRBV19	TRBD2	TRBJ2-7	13	CASSPRGEGEQYF
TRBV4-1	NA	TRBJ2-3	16	CASSQERVDFRNTQYF
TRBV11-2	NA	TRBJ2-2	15	CASSRRRVSTGELFF
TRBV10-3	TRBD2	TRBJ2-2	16	CAISERGGRSTGELFF
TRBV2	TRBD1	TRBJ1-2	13	CASAGTGGYGYTF
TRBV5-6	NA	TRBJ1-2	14	CASSLVGQGHGYTF
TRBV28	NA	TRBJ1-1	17	CASIWGGPTTARTEAFF